This is a list of T cell receptor beta chains from one sample in a study of blood T cell repertoires in COVID-19. Clones were read by immunoSEQ multiplex PCR, and TCRdb kept only the in-frame ones, dropping some. Found here are about 100,000 clones, 65% to 80% of them singletons; the top ten hold roughly 4%. Material: peripheral blood. The receptors were gathered from a man between 65 and 85 years old with acute or convalescent COVID-19. Each CDR3 is given with its conserved first and last residue. The D gene is left open where the match is weak. Only some rows state a clone size, as once, few, many or a class for expanded clones.

d_gene	v_gene	abundance	j_gene	CDR3nt	CDR3aa
.	TRBV7-2	.	TRBJ1-1	TGTGCCAGCAGCTTAAGTCCGAACTTTAACACTGAAGCTTTCTTT	CASSLSPNFNTEAFF
.	TRBV7-2	.	TRBJ1-2	TGTGCCAGCAGCCCCTCCCTTTATGGCTACACCTTC	CASSPSLYGYTF
TRBD1	TRBV6-6	.	TRBJ2-7	TGTGCCAGCAAGATCGGACAGGGAAATACGAAGCAGTACTTC	CASKIGQGNTKQYF
TRBD1	TRBV19	.	TRBJ1-2	TGTGCCAGTAGTATAGCCCCCGGACAGGGGAACTATGGCTACACCTTC	CASSIAPGQGNYGYTF
.	TRBV18	.	TRBJ1-3	TGTGCCAGCTCGCTCACCGAAGCGGGACATACCGGAAACACCATATATTTT	CASSLTEAGHTGNTIYF
TRBD2	TRBV5-4	.	TRBJ2-7	TGTGCCAGCAGCAAGGATAGCGGGGGAGTCTCCTACGAGCAGTACTTC	CASSKDSGGVSYEQYF
.	TRBV5-4	.	TRBJ2-2	TGTGCCAGCAGCCCGGCGGTCCTCCTGGGCACCGGGGAGCTGTTTTTT	CASSPAVLLGTGELFF
.	TRBV11-1	.	TRBJ2-1	TGTGCCAGCAGCTTAGGACAGTTACTAAGGGATGAGCAGTTCTTC	CASSLGQLLRDEQFF
TRBD1	TRBV5-5	.	TRBJ1-4	TGTGCCAGCAGTTTTGCCGACAGGGGGGGAGAAAAACTGTTTTTT	CASSFADRGGEKLFF
.	TRBV7-3	.	TRBJ1-2	TGTGCCAGCAGAGGGAGCGGTTATGGCTACACCTTC	CASRGSGYGYTF
.	TRBV18	.	TRBJ1-1	TGTGCCAGCTCACCAACTGCCCTGAACACTGAAGCTTTCTTT	CASSPTALNTEAFF
.	TRBV6-5	.	TRBJ1-4	TGTGCCAGCGCAGGGAAAGATGAAAAACTGTTTTTT	CASAGKDEKLFF
TRBD1	TRBV5-1	.	TRBJ2-1	TGCGCCAGCAGCTCGGGACAGCCGGGCAATGAGCAGTTCTTC	CASSSGQPGNEQFF
.	TRBV11-2	.	TRBJ2-3	TGTGCCAGCAGCTTTGTGGTAGCCTACACAGATACGCAGTATTTT	CASSFVVAYTDTQYF
.	TRBV2	.	TRBJ2-7	TGTGCCAGCAGTGAAGCGGGCCTGCGCTCCTACGAGCAGTACTTC	CASSEAGLRSYEQYF
TRBD2	TRBV9	few	TRBJ2-3	TGTGCCAGCAGCGCGGATTCCGGGACTAGCGGGGGGGACCCTACAGATACGCAGTATTTT	CASSADSGTSGGDPTDTQYF
TRBD1	TRBV27	.	TRBJ1-2	TGTGCCAGCAGCCGACGGGACAGGGACGGCTACACCTTC	CASSRRDRDGYTF
.	TRBV6-5	few	TRBJ1-5	TGTGCCAGCAGTTACTCCAGGGTTCAGCCCCAGCATTTT	CASSYSRVQPQHF
.	TRBV6-6	.	TRBJ2-5	TGTGCCAGCAGCCCCCTGAGGGAATTGGTCCAAGAGACCCAGTACTTC	CASSPLRELVQETQYF
TRBD1	TRBV29-1	.	TRBJ1-4	TGCAGCGTGCCCGGGACAGGGGGCTCGACTAATGAAAAACTGTTTTTT	CSVPGTGGSTNEKLFF
.	TRBV6-5	once	TRBJ2-5	TGTGCCACCGGGACATCGTCGAGTTACCAAGAGACCCAGTACTTC	CATGTSSSYQETQYF
TRBD1	TRBV5-1	.	TRBJ1-6	TGCGCCAGCAGCCTCCTCACAGGGGTCGATTCACCCCTCCACTTT	CASSLLTGVDSPLHF
.	TRBV19	.	TRBJ2-7	TGTGCCAGCCGGTCGAGTTCCTACGAGCAGTACTTC	CASRSSSYEQYF
.	TRBV6-5	.	TRBJ1-1	TGTGCCAGCACCGACCCCAGGGGGAACACTGAAGCTTTCTTT	CASTDPRGNTEAFF
TRBD2	TRBV2	.	TRBJ2-1	TGTGCCAGCAGGGAAGGACTAGCGGGGGTTTACAATGAGCAGTTCTTC	CASREGLAGVYNEQFF
.	TRBV6-6	.	TRBJ2-3	TGTGCCAGCAGTTACTCGGAGGGGCTGAGCACAGATACGCAGTATTTT	CASSYSEGLSTDTQYF
.	TRBV6-5	.	TRBJ2-7	TGTGCCAGCATGGTAGGTCAGGGTATACGCTACGAGCAGTACTTC	CASMVGQGIRYEQYF
.	TRBV6-6	once	TRBJ1-1	TGTGCCAGCAGTTACCCCCTCAACACTGAAGCTTTCTTT	CASSYPLNTEAFF
.	TRBV19	few	TRBJ2-2	TGTGCCAGTAGGGGTAGCGAGAACACCGGGGAGCTGTTTTTT	CASRGSENTGELFF